This T cell receptor beta chain was recorded in a study of blood T cells in healthy people across ages. The ends were cut back, 2 bases at V and 0 bases at J, with 13 bases in the middle. This CDR3 is built from 16 residues. Looked up from germline, CDR1 is MNHEY and CDR2 is SVGAGI. Whole-study findings and limits: Unsorted PBMCs blocked a conclusive comparison of naive and antigen-experienced cells. Higher diversity and more naive CD4+ cells were features of long-lived donors, compared to aged donors. Measured against age, TCR beta diversity per million T cells decreased in a roughly linear manner.

A word on this clonotype: Antigen specificity is unknown.

A sample-barcoded 5' primer and a J-beta primer mix were used in a second PCR of roughly 7 to 11 cycles. Through a template-switch adaptor with 12 random nucleotides, each cDNA molecule received a tag. TCRdb called the 5' RACE reads again in MiXCR, with one record for every CDR3 protein. The data hold 1.5 million to 1.8 million distinct CDR3 sequences, with 42% observed a single time. The V gene is TRBV6-5, the J gene TRBJ1-1; D is unclear. The receptor was isolated from a woman under 30 in good health. Sequencing input: blood. CDR3 sequence reads: CASSYTAQHLNTEAFF. The CDR3 coding sequence is TGTGCCAGCAGTTACACAGCCCAGCACCTGAACACTGAAGCTTTCTTT.